This T cell receptor (beta chain) comes out of a study of OX40 agonist ivuxolimab in advanced cancers. The CDR3 runs 14 residues. CDR1 is KGHSH, CDR2 LQKENI, per germline. Trimming removed 3 bases from V and 2 bases from J, with 10 bases in between. Points from the study as a whole: On average, CD8+ T cells had more expanded clones than CD4+.

Details on this clone: Antigen unknown.

TCRdb's copy holds only in-frame clones and misses some; the assay was immunoSEQ multiplex PCR. The top ten clones hold around 6.9% of a sample with about 70,000 clones, around 88% of them seen once. This clonotype was sampled from an adult with an advanced solid tumor such as melanoma, head and neck, liver or kidney cancer. Sequenced here: CD4+ or CD8+ T cells sorted from blood, sampled in a trial of the OX40 agonist ivuxolimab. This sequence joins TRBV18 and TRBJ1-1, with TRBD1 as a possible D gene (5 bases). CDR3 loop: CASSPTTGNTEAFF. In nucleotides, the CDR3 is TGTGCCAGCTCACCTACCACAGGTAACACTGAAGCTTTCTTT. The full variable domain, rest sourced from reference TRBV18 and TRBJ1-1, is NAGVMQNPRHLVRRRGQEARLRCSPMKGHSHVYWYRQLPEEGLKFMVYLQKENIIDESGMPKERFSAEFPKEGPSILRIQQVVRGDSAAYFCASSPTTGNTEAFFGQGTRLTVV.